Presented here are 14 T cell receptor beta chains from one specimen sequenced in a study of OX40 agonist ivuxolimab in advanced cancers. Libraries were prepared through the immunoSEQ multiplex PCR assay. Here the immuneACCESS table is served through TCRdb, limited to in-frame sequences with V and J called. Missing clones are a known gap in these copies; in checked studies unresolved V genes cover under half, and the rest lacks a known reason. Here the sample has 80,000 to 85,000 clones; under 90% occur a single time. The ten largest make up 6.5% to 8% of the sample. Sequenced here: CD4+ or CD8+ T cells sorted from blood, sampled in a trial of the OX40 agonist ivuxolimab. The source is an adult with an advanced solid tumor such as melanoma, head and neck, liver or kidney cancer.

The chain joins TRBV28 to TRBJ1-5, with D maybe TRBD1 (5 bases). V was trimmed by 7 bases and J by 0 bases, leaving 16 bases between them. This CDR3 is built from 16 residues. Looked up from germline, CDR1 is MDHEN and CDR2 is SYDVKM. CDR3: CASTPTGGFSNQPQHF. CDR3 DNA sequence: TGTGCCAGCACCCCAACGGGGGGGTTTAGCAATCAGCCCCAGCATTTT. The full variable domain, in which reference TRBV28 and TRBJ1-5 provide the parts outside the CDR3, is DVKVTQSSRYLVKRTGEKVFLECVQDMDHENMFWYRQDPGLGLRLIYFSYDVKMKEKGDIPEGYSVSREKKERFSLILESASTNQTSMYLCASTPTGGFSNQPQHFGDGTRLSIL.

The chain joins TRBV13 to TRBJ2-3; D is possibly TRBD1 or TRBD2 (5 bases each). CDR3 length equals 19 residues. Per the germline V gene, CDR1 is PRHDT and CDR2 is FYEKMQ (reference sequence). Trimming removed 1 base at V and 0 bases at J, with 20 bases between. The CDR3 region is CASSLVAYRGRSSTDTQYF. In DNA form, the CDR3 reads TGTGCCAGCAGCTTAGTAGCTTATCGGGGCCGCTCTAGCACAGATACGCAGTATTTT.

This chain uses TRBV11-2 with TRBJ2-5; D remains ambiguous. This CDR3 has 12 residues. Per the germline V gene, CDR1 is SGHAT and CDR2 is FQNNGV. The V end lost 8 bases, the J end lost 6 bases, and 13 bases lay between the germline ends. DNA of the CDR3: TGTGCCAGCTTTGGTGCGGAGCAGACCCAGTACTTC. Translation gives CASFGAEQTQYF.

V is TRBV27 and J is TRBJ1-6, with D perhaps TRBD1 (5 bases). CDR3 length: 15 residues. CDR1 and CDR2 from the germline V gene are MNHEY and SMNVEV (reference sequence). Trimming removed 0 bases from V and 6 bases from J, with 9 bases in between. In nucleotides, the CDR3 is TGTGCCAGCAGTTTATCCACAGGCCCTAATTCACCCCTCCACTTT. Translation gives CASSLSTGPNSPLHF.

The chain recombines TRBV7-9 with TRBJ2-7, with 7 bases aligning to TRBD1. CDR3 length: 12 amino acids. CDR1 and CDR2 from the germline V gene are SEHNR and FQNEAQ (reference sequence). With 0 bases clipped from V and 7 bases from J, the junction kept 0 bases outside the gene matches. The DNA for the CDR3 is TGTGCCAGCAGCTTAGCACAGGGGGAGCAGTACTTC. Protein: CASSLAQGEQYF. Drawing the rest from reference TRBV7-9 and TRBJ2-7, the complete variable domain is DTGVSQNPRHKITKRGQNVTFRCDPISEHNRLYWYRQTLGQGPEFLTYFQNEAQLEKSRLLSDRFSAERPKGSFSTLEIQRTEQGDSAMYLCASSLAQGEQYFGPGTRLTVT.

The genes are TRBV21-1 and TRBJ2-7; the table's D gene call, TRBD1, was not cross checked with the DNA. TRBV21-1 is classified as a pseudogene. The CDR3 spans 14 residues. The CDR3: CASSKCDRDYEQYF. The CDR3 DNA sequence: TGTGCCAGCAGCAAGTGTGACAGGGACTACGAGCAGTACTTC.

The table lists this clone with a few counts. V gene TRBV11-2 combines with J gene TRBJ1-2, with TRBD1 matching over 7 bases. The CDR3 has 14 amino acids. V was pared by 5 bases and J by 0 bases, with 3 bases of the junction left unmatched. CDR1 and CDR2 (germline): SGHAT, FQNNGV. The CDR3 DNA reads TGTGCCAGCAGCCTTGGACAGGCTAACTATGGCTACACCTTC. The encoded protein is CASSLGQANYGYTF.

V usage is TRBV7-2 and J usage is TRBJ2-7; TRBD1 agrees at 9 bases. Trimming cost V 3 bases and J 4 bases; bases outside gene matches: 7. Germline V gene lookup returns CDR1 SGHTA and CDR2 FQGNSA. The CDR3 loop spans 15 amino acids. The CDR3 DNA is TGTGCCAGCAGCTTCGGGACAGGGTTAGGGTACGAGCAGTACTTC. This sequence encodes CASSFGTGLGYEQYF.

This chain joins TRBV4-1 and TRBJ2-7; 8 bases line up with TRBD2. The CDR3 has 16 amino acids. The ends lost 0 bases at V and 2 bases at J; junction bases unmatched: 6. Germline loops: CDR1 MGHRA, CDR2 YSYEKL. The CDR3 DNA reads TGCGCCAGCAGCCAAGATCTACTAGCGGAGACCTACGAGCAGTACTTC. Amino acid sequence: CASSQDLLAETYEQYF.

The J gene is TRBJ2-2, the V gene TRBV7-2, with D tentatively TRBD1 (6 bases). From germline, CDR1 is SGHTA and CDR2 FQGNSA. V dropped 2 bases and J dropped 7 bases, with 14 bases sitting between them. The CDR3 has 15 residues. Written as DNA, the CDR3 is TGTGCCAGCAGCTTATCAGGGGCAGGTAGCGGGGAGCTGTTTTTT. Protein product: CASSLSGAGSGELFF.

The DNA of the CDR3 is TGTGCCAGCAGTGAAGGAGGCGGGCCCCCGAATTCACCCCTCCACTTT. Amino acids: CASSEGGGPPNSPLHF. V usage is TRBV2 and J usage is TRBJ1-6; D is ambiguous. Germline V lookup: CDR1 SNHLY, CDR2 FYNNEI. CDR3 size: 16 residues. V dropped 1 base and J dropped 7 bases, with 14 bases sitting between them.

As DNA, the CDR3 is TGTGCCAGCAGTTTATCGCGGGGGATAAATCAGCCCCAGCATTTT. Encoded protein: CASSLSRGINQPQHF. This chain joins TRBV28 and TRBJ1-5; D possibly corresponds to TRBD1 (5 bases). V dropped 1 base and J dropped 4 bases, with 11 bases sitting between them. This CDR3 region has 15 residues. Germline CDR1 and CDR2: MDHEN and SYDVKM.

The chain is built from TRBV28 and TRBJ1-6; maybe TRBD1 (6 bases). This CDR3 comprises 20 residues. The germline V gene encodes CDR1 MDHEN and CDR2 SYDVKM. V dropped 3 bases and J dropped 0 bases, with 21 bases sitting between them. Here the CDR3 reads CASSFEGGFWASSYNSPLHF. The DNA for the CDR3 is TGTGCCAGCAGTTTTGAGGGGGGTTTTTGGGCCAGCTCCTATAATTCACCCCTCCACTTT.

The chain has TRBV6-6 and TRBJ2-5; D gene uncertain. Germline assignment: CDR1 MNHNY and CDR2 SVGAGI (reference sequence). The ends were cut back, 0 bases at V and 2 bases at J, with 10 bases in the middle. CDR3 length equals 15 residues. The chain's CDR3 is CASSYSFASQETQYF. The DNA of the CDR3 is TGTGCCAGCAGTTACTCGTTCGCCTCACAAGAGACCCAGTACTTC.